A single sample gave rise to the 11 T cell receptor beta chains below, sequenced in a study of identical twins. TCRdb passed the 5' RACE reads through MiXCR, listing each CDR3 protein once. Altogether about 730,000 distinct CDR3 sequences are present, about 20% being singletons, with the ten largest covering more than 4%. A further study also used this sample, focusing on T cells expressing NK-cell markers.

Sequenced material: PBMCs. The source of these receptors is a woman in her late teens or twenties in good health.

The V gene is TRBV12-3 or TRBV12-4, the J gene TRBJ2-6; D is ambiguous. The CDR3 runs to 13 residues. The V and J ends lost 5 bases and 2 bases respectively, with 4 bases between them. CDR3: CASSNAGANVLTF. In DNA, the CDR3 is TGTGCCAGCAGTAATGCTGGGGCCAACGTCCTGACTTTC.

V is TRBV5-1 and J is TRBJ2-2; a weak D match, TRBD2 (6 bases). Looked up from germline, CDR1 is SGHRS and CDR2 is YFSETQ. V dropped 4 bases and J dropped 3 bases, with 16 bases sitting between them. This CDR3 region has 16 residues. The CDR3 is CASSKGGAPDTGELFF. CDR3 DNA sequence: TGCGCCAGCAGCAAAGGCGGGGCCCCGGACACCGGGGAGCTGTTTTTT.

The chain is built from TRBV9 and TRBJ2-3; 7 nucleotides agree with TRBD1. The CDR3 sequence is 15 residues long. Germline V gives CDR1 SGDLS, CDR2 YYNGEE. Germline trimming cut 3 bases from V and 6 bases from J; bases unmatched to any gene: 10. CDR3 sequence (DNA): TGTGCCAGCAGCGCCCACAGAACAGGGGTTGATACGCAGTATTTT. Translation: CASSAHRTGVDTQYF.

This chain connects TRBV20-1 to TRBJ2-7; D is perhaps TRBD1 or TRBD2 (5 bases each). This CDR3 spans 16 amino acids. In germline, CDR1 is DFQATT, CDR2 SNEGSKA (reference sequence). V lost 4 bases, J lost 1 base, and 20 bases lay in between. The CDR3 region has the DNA TGCAGTGCTACCGGGGACCAAGGTCCCCAGTCCTACGAGCAGTACTTC. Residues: CSATGDQGPQSYEQYF.

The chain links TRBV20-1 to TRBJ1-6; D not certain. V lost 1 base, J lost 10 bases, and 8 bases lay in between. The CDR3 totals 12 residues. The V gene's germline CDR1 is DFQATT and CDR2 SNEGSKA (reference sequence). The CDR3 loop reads CSARVKGSPLHF. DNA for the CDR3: TGCAGTGCTAGAGTTAAGGGATCACCCCTCCACTTT.

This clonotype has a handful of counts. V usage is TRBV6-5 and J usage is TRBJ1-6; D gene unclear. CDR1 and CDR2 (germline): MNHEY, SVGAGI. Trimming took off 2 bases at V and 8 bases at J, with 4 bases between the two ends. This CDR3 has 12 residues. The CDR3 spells CASSYRHSPLHF. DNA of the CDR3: TGTGCCAGCAGTTACCGGCATTCACCCCTCCACTTT.

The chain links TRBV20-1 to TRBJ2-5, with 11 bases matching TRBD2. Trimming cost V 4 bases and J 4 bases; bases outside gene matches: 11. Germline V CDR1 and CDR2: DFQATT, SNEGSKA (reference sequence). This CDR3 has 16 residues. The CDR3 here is CSATGSGRESRETQYF. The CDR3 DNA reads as TGCAGTGCTACCGGTAGCGGGAGGGAGTCTAGAGAGACCCAGTACTTC.

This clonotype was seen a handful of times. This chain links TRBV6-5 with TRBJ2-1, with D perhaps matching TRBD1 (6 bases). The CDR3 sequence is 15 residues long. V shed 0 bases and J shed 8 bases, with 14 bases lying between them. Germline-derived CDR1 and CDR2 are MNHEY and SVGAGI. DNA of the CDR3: TGTGCCAGCAGTTACTCGCCGAGGGGGTGGTATGAGCAGTTCTTC. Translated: CASSYSPRGWYEQFF.

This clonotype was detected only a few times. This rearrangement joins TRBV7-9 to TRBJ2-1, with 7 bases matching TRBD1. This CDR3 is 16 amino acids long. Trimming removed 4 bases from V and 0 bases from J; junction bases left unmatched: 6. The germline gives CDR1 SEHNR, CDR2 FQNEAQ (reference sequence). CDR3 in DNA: TGTGCCAGCAGCTCCGAGAGGGGGCGCTCCTACAATGAGCAGTTCTTC. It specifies CASSSERGRSYNEQFF.

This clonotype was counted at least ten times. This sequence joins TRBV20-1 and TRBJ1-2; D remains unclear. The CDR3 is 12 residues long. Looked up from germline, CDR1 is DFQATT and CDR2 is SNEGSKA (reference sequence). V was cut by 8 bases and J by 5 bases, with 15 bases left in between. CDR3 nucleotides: TGCAGTTCCACACCCGGGGTATATGGCTACACCTTC. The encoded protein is CSSTPGVYGYTF.

CDR3 in DNA: TGCGCCAGCAGCGGCGACACTTACTATGGCTACACCTTC. Translated: CASSGDTYYGYTF. The rearrangement joins TRBV5-1 to TRBJ1-2, with no clear D. V was clipped by 4 bases and J by 3 bases, with 10 bases between them. The CDR3 spans 13 residues. Looked up from germline, CDR1 is SGHRS and CDR2 is YFSETQ.